A selection of T cell receptor beta chains follows, all from one sample in a study of vaccination effects on CD4 cells after COVID-19. This table comes from immunoSEQ multiplex PCR, and its TCRdb copy is limited to in-frame clones, with some not included. The repertoire holds 25,000 to 30,000 clones, with more than 60% as singletons. For these TCRs, the target antigens are not known. The sample consisted of CD4+ T cells from PBMCs cultured with HCoV-NL63 spike peptides, taken after COVID-19 vaccination. These receptors originate from a human donor who received a COVID-19 vaccine. The CDR3 runs from the conserved cysteine through the conserved F or W. D genes are given only for firm matches. Clone size is stated in some rows and not others, as once, few, many or a class when expanded.

clone size	D gene	J gene	V gene	CDR3 protein	CDR3 DNA
few	.	TRBJ2-2	TRBV11-2	CASGLGLTGELFF	TGTGCCAGCGGGCTAGGACTCACCGGGGAGCTGTTTTTT
.	.	TRBJ2-7	TRBV29-1	CSVVWPGRIAYEQYF	TGCAGCGTTGTTTGGCCCGGCCGAATCGCCTACGAGCAGTACTTC
.	.	TRBJ2-7	TRBV7-2	CASSPSSVRYEQYF	TGTGCCAGCAGCCCATCTAGCGTCCGGTACGAGCAGTACTTC
.	.	TRBJ2-1	TRBV6-5	CASSLRTGYNEQFF	TGTGCCAGCAGCCTCAGGACGGGTTACAATGAGCAGTTCTTC
.	TRBD1	TRBJ1-1	TRBV10-3	CAIRPSQGGAGTEAFF	TGTGCCATCCGTCCCTCACAGGGGGGCGCGGGGACTGAAGCTTTCTTT
few	.	TRBJ2-1	TRBV3-1/TRBV3-2	CASSQDRGARLLSSYNEQFF	TGTGCCAGCAGCCAAGATCGTGGAGCCAGGCTCTTAAGCTCCTACAATGAGCAGTTCTTC
.	TRBD2	TRBJ2-1	TRBV6-5	CASKGSGGAYNEQFF	TGTGCCAGCAAAGGAAGCGGGGGGGCCTACAATGAGCAGTTCTTC
.	TRBD1	TRBJ1-2	TRBV10-1	CASSGETGNGYTF	TGCGCCAGCAGTGGAGAGACAGGGAATGGCTACACCTTC
.	.	TRBJ2-7	TRBV6-5	CATSPGHVYEQYF	TGTGCCACCTCCCCGGGACACGTCTACGAGCAGTACTTC
.	.	TRBJ2-3	TRBV11-3	CASSYRGPGADTQYF	TGTGCCAGCAGCTACCGGGGCCCCGGGGCAGATACGCAGTATTTT
.	TRBD1	TRBJ2-5	TRBV5-1	CASSQGQLQETQYF	TGCGCCAGCAGCCAGGGACAGCTGCAAGAGACCCAGTACTTC
.	.	TRBJ2-2	TRBV5-6	CASSRGAGNTGELFF	TGTGCCAGCAGCCGGGGGGCAGGGAACACCGGGGAGCTGTTTTTT
.	.	TRBJ1-6	TRBV27	CASSLDPGVVSPLHF	TGTGCCAGCAGCTTAGACCCAGGGGTTGTGTCACCCCTCCACTTT
.	TRBD2	TRBJ2-7	TRBV14	CASSPRLAGGREQYF	TGTGCCAGCAGCCCGAGACTAGCGGGAGGACGCGAGCAGTACTTC
.	.	TRBJ2-4	TRBV11-2	CASSPGQFLGIQYF	TGTGCCAGCAGCCCCGGACAGTTCCTAGGCATTCAGTACTTC
.	.	TRBJ1-3	TRBV5-4	CASSLGGTRFTGNTIYF	TGTGCCAGCAGCTTGGGAGGGACAAGGTTTACTGGAAACACCATATATTTT
once	.	TRBJ2-7	TRBV18	CASSPEIPGYEQYF	TGTGCCAGCTCACCTGAGATCCCGGGCTACGAGCAGTACTTC
.	TRBD1	TRBJ1-6	TRBV4-1	CASSQPRQGARSPLHF	TGCGCCAGCAGCCAACCTAGACAGGGGGCGCGGTCACCCCTCCACTTT